This TCR beta chain is from a study of T cells in Graves' hyperthyroidism and ophthalmopathy (dated by TCRdb to about 2019). General notes on the study: Peripheral blood samples were taken at initial diagnosis, before any treatment was given. After sampling, hyperthyroidism patients received methimazole starting at 30 mg daily, and ophthalmopathy patients received high-dose intravenous methylprednisolone. The paper describes TCR Vbeta CDR3 sequencing of around 140 peripheral blood samples, made up of under 50 ophthalmopathy patients, 70 to 80 hyperthyroidism patients and 17 progressor patients. The approximately 90 discovery patients were randomly split 7:3 into training and test sets. To identify distinguishing TCR V-J signatures, a discovery cohort of roughly 100 patients was used, comprising 40 to 45 with Graves' ophthalmopathy and under 60 with stable Graves' hyperthyroidism. The study also compared thyroid tissue and blood T-cell repertoires from about six Graves' hyperthyroidism patients. Prospective prediction of ophthalmopathy was tested in an independent validation cohort consisting of 18 hyperthyroidism patients and 15 to 17 patients who later progressed to ophthalmopathy. Paper-wide results and their limitations: In validation, the model predicted progression to ophthalmopathy a median of around six months before onset, with about 71% sensitivity and almost 75% specificity. Sample size was not statistically predetermined, and blinding of investigators to group allocation was not performed. In cross-validation, a model built on a 13 V-J signature told ophthalmopathy apart from stable hyperthyroidism with under 90% sensitivity and roughly 83% specificity, and in testing the same model reached 80%/75%. Most expanded thyroid clonotypes (frequency above 0.001) were also detected in blood, a finding suggesting that blood repertoires may reflect thyroid immune responses.

Turning to this clonotype: The antigen it binds to is not known. A clone one base away is much larger, so this may be a read error.

A patient counted as having stable Graves' hyperthyroidism if no progression to ophthalmopathy occurred over 18 months of follow-up. The hyperthyroidism patients were between 18 and 65 years old and newly diagnosed, with a disease duration of less than 2 months. Exclusion was applied to patients with uncontrolled infections, other autoimmune diseases, pregnancy or lactation. Clinical symptoms, serum thyroxine and TRAb, thyroid ultrasound, and orbital computed tomography formed the basis for the diagnoses. PBMCs were isolated from more than 8 ml of fresh peripheral blood by Ficoll-Paque density gradient centrifugation. Total RNA was extracted with Trizol reagent, and quality was checked on an Agilent 2100 Bioanalyzer. The TCR beta CDR3 regions were amplified from RNA transcripts. The first round of RT-PCR for the TCR CDR3 was performed with the HTBI primer set and the Qiagen OneStep RT-PCR kit. Libraries were constructed in a second round of multiplex PCR, after which size selection and purification were carried out. The libraries were sequenced on an Illumina HiSeq2000 using paired-end 100 bp reads. Per the source publication's procedure: SOAPnuke was used to process the raw data, removing reads that contained adapters or uncalled bases, had a mean Phred below 15, or lacked an exact match to the constant primer or identifier. COPE v1.2.5 was used to merge the high-quality paired reads, and each unique nucleotide sequence was defined as a clonotype. Clonotypes were aligned to IMGT TRBV, TRBD and TRBJ reference segments using MiTCR v1.1. Analysis was restricted to V-J combinations with a frequency above 0.0001, which covered roughly 99% of repertoires. The TCS score was defined as the ratio of F50 (clonal expansion) to E x V (chaos), calculated using BLOSUM62-based TCRdist between CDR3 peptides within each V-J. Welch's t-statistics and random forest reduced 500 to 550 V-J features to around 14, which were used in a naive Bayes classifier (R e1071). TCRdb reworked the public reads: Q25 trimming with fastp, MiXCR clone assembly, productive beta chains retained. Rows merge per CDR3 protein into single entries with the most common DNA and genes. Here the V and J calls rest on TCRdb's processing, not on the authors' analysis. The sample table contains 400,000 to 500,000 distinct CDR3 sequences; only one count was recorded for under 15% of them. In total, the top ten clones hold around 17% of the sample.

The CDR3 starts with the cysteine, ends with the phenylalanine, and has 15 residues. Only CDR3 DNA remains: 45 bases, in frame from the first base. The junction carries 18 bases between V and J, which are trimmed by 5 bases and 5 bases respectively. Based on the germline V gene, the CDR1 and CDR2 sequences are SGHTA and FQGNSA. Sequenced material: blood. The V and J genes are TRBV7-2 and TRBJ1-1, with no D gene named confidently. The sequence was collected from a woman aged 18 to 35 with Graves' hyperthyroidism. The DNA sequence reads TGTGCCAGCAGCGTTTTAACCTTGGGAGGGACTGAAGCTTTCTTT. Its coded protein is CASSVLTLGGTEAFF.